This T cell receptor beta chain came from a study of T cells in Graves' hyperthyroidism and ophthalmopathy. Using 10 ml of fresh peripheral blood, PBMCs were prepared. The CDR3 regions of TCR beta were amplified from RNA transcripts. The study used the HTBI primer set for a first-round RT-PCR of the TCR CDR3. TCRdb independently ran MiXCR on the multiplex PCR reads; one entry per CDR3 protein. The sample yields approximately 380,000 distinct CDR3 sequences, around 15% seen once. This clonotype was counted at least ten times. The antigen remains unidentified. Overall study results and limits: Blood samples included most of the expanded thyroid clonotypes exceeding 0.001.

Germline V gene sequence: CDR1 DFQATT, CDR2 SNEGSKA (reference sequence). The CDR3 has 15 residues. Between the trimmed V and J ends, which lost 0 bases and 2 bases, there was a span of 12 bases. The sequence was collected from a man between 45 and 60 years old with Graves' ophthalmopathy. The J gene is TRBJ2-3, the V gene TRBV20-1; D uncertain. Sequenced sample: blood. The CDR3 coding sequence is TGCAGTGCTAGAGATCCCAGTCGTCTCACAGATACGCAGTATTTT. It specifies CSARDPSRLTDTQYF.